The 22 T cell receptor beta chains below come from one sample, sequenced in a study of OX40 agonist ivuxolimab in advanced cancers. The protocol was immunoSEQ multiplex PCR, while the TCRdb copy is restricted to in-frame clones and leaves out a portion. Altogether about 48,000 clones are present, 90% to 95% being singletons, with the ten largest covering just under 5%. The sample consisted of CD4+ or CD8+ T cells sorted from blood, taken in a trial of the OX40 agonist ivuxolimab. The receptors derive from an adult with an advanced solid tumor such as melanoma, head and neck, liver or kidney cancer.

The chain employs TRBV27 and TRBJ1-2, with D hard to call. Germline V gene sequence: CDR1 MNHEY, CDR2 SMNVEV (reference sequence). V lost 3 bases, J lost 0 bases, and 8 bases lay in between. CDR3 length equals 14 residues. The CDR3 loop is CASSFTAANYGYTF. The CDR3, as DNA: TGTGCCAGCAGTTTCACGGCTGCTAACTATGGCTACACCTTC.

The gene calls are TRBV4-3 and TRBJ2-2; D gene unclear. The CDR3 is made up of 18 amino acids. The V and J ends lost 0 bases and 1 base respectively, with 15 bases between them. Per the germline V gene, CDR1 is LGHNA and CDR2 is YSLEER. The CDR3 bases are TGCGCCAGCAGCCAAGATCTCCGGTCGGCCCTGAACACCGGGGAGCTGTTTTTT. Protein product: CASSQDLRSALNTGELFF.

The V call is TRBV2, the J call TRBJ2-7; 9 nucleotides align to TRBD1. CDR1 is SNHLY, CDR2 FYNNEI, per germline. Trimming at V came to 5 bases and at J to 2 bases, leaving 7 bases not matched to a gene. The CDR3 is made up of 15 amino acids. The CDR3 DNA follows: TGTGCCAGCAGTTCCGGGACAGGGAAAACCTACGAGCAGTACGTC. Translation: CASSSGTGKTYEQYV.

This sequence joins TRBV6-1 and TRBJ2-1, with 7 bases lining up with TRBD2. The V gene end was trimmed by 2 bases and the J gene end by 5 bases; junction bases not matched to a gene: 18. The CDR3 is 19 amino acids. The germline gives CDR1 MNHNS, CDR2 SASEGT. CDR3 residues: CASSEMRPRLAIIHNEQFF. The CDR3 DNA is TGTGCCAGCAGTGAAATGAGACCAAGACTAGCCATTATTCACAATGAGCAGTTCTTC.

By proportion, this clone is medium-sized (0.01 to 0.1%). The rearrangement links TRBV4-2 to TRBJ2-2; 7 bases are shared with TRBD2. Germline loops: CDR1 LGHNA, CDR2 YNFKEQ. CDR3 length: 16 amino acids. Trimming at V came to 0 bases and at J to 6 bases, leaving 7 bases not matched to a gene. CDR3 sequence: CASSQDRGGGSGELFF. The DNA of the CDR3 is TGTGCCAGCAGCCAAGATCGCGGGGGAGGATCCGGGGAGCTGTTTTTT.

The chain uses TRBV2 and TRBJ1-6, with D tentatively TRBD1 (6 bases). Germline V CDR1 and CDR2: SNHLY, FYNNEI. V was cut by 6 bases and J by 3 bases, with 21 bases left in between. The CDR3 loop spans 18 amino acids. The CDR3 loop is CASRKATGFSDYNSPLHF. CDR3 DNA sequence: TGTGCCAGCAGAAAGGCTACAGGGTTCTCGGACTATAATTCACCCCTCCACTTT.

The chain joins TRBV5-1 to TRBJ2-1; tentative D call: TRBD1 (6 bases). V was trimmed by 0 bases and J by 9 bases, leaving 13 bases between them. The germline V gene has CDR1 SGHRS and CDR2 YFSETQ. This CDR3 spans 14 amino acids. For the CDR3, the DNA is TGCGCCAGCAGCTTGGAAGGAGAGGGGGTTGAGCAGTTCTTC. This codes for CASSLEGEGVEQFF.

The chain is built from TRBV7-6 and TRBJ1-1; D is undetermined. V lost 0 bases to trimming and J lost 1 base, with 9 bases between them. CDR3 length: 15 residues. CDR1 and CDR2 from the germline V gene are SGHVS and FNYEAQ. CDR3: CASSLAYGKNTEAFF. CDR3 sequence (DNA): TGTGCCAGCAGCTTAGCGTACGGGAAGAACACTGAAGCTTTCTTT. The entire variable domain, with the rest obtained from reference TRBV7-6 and TRBJ1-1, is as follows: GAGVSQSPRYKVTKRGQDVALRCDPISGHVSLYWYRQALGQGPEFLTYFNYEAQQDKSGLPNDRFSAERPEGSISTLTIQRTEQRDSAMYRCASSLAYGKNTEAFFGQGTRLTVV.

J is TRBJ1-6 and V is TRBV28, with a tentative D call TRBD1 (5 bases). This CDR3 is built from 18 residues. With 6 bases removed from V and 0 bases from J, the gap between germline ends came to 18 bases. Germline V lookup: CDR1 MDHEN, CDR2 SYDVKM. DNA of the CDR3: TGTGCCAGCAGCCACAACCAAAGGGGAAGCTCCTATAATTCACCCCTCCACTTT. Amino acid sequence: CASSHNQRGSSYNSPLHF.

This rearrangement joins TRBV5-6 to TRBJ1-1; D perhaps matches TRBD1 (6 bases). V lost 2 bases and J lost 1, with 15 bases in between. The CDR3 is 16 residues long. CDR1 SGHDT and CDR2 YYEEEE come from the germline V gene. CDR3 amino acids: CASSFTLGGANTEAFF. In DNA, the CDR3 is TGTGCCAGCAGCTTCACGCTGGGGGGCGCGAACACTGAAGCTTTCTTT.

The V gene is TRBV18, the J gene TRBJ2-2; no reliable D call. The CDR3 extends over 20 amino acids. Germline CDR1 and CDR2: KGHSH and LQKENI. Trimming stripped 0 bases from V and 6 bases from J, with 26 bases between. The CDR3, as DNA: TGTGCCAGCTCACCACCTTACACCTCCCTAGAAACCCAGTTGGCCGGGGAGCTGTTTTTT. Protein: CASSPPYTSLETQLAGELFF.

The rearrangement uses TRBV7-8 and TRBJ2-3, with TRBD2 matching 9 bases. The CDR3 totals 18 residues. Germline values: CDR1 SGHVS, CDR2 FQNEAQ. J gave up 2 bases and V 1 base, and 10 bases lay outside the gene matches. The DNA for the CDR3 is TGTGCCAGCAGCTTAGTTTTAGCGGGGGTTCTACCCACAGATACGCAGTATTTT. Protein sequence: CASSLVLAGVLPTDTQYF.

V and J are TRBV27 and TRBJ1-4, with D tentatively TRBD1 (6 bases). This CDR3 region has 16 residues. The germline V and J ends were trimmed by 2 bases and 8 bases, with 18 bases remaining between them. From germline, CDR1 is MNHEY and CDR2 SMNVEV (reference sequence). This chain's CDR3 is CASSLIGSRGVEKLFF. CDR3 bases: TGTGCCAGCAGTTTAATCGGCAGCAGGGGAGTGGAAAAACTGTTTTTT.

Note on this clone: Relative to the germline gene, one junction end is altered; a read error may explain this. The rearrangement joins TRBV20-1 to TRBJ2-5; no reliable D call. Germline V lookup: CDR1 DFQATT, CDR2 SNEGSKA (reference sequence). The CDR3 totals 8 residues. In nucleotides, the CDR3 is TGCAGTGCTAGTAATCGGGACTTC. Protein: CSASNRDF.

The chain recombines TRBV7-3 with TRBJ2-3, with 10 nucleotides matching TRBD2. The V segment lost 5 bases and the J segment 4 bases; nucleotides outside the gene matches: 6. CDR3 size: 15 residues. In germline, CDR1 is SGHTA, CDR2 FQGTGA. The CDR3 here is CASSNLAGGPDTQYF. CDR3 DNA: TGTGCCAGCAGCAACTTAGCGGGGGGACCAGATACGCAGTATTTT.

The chain recombines TRBV4-1 with TRBJ1-1, with TRBD1 as a possible D gene (5 bases). V was clipped by 4 bases and J by 2 bases, with 17 bases between them. This CDR3 region has 16 residues. The germline V gene encodes CDR1 MGHRA and CDR2 YSYEKL. CDR3: CASSPVLGTGNTEAFF. The DNA for the CDR3 is TGCGCCAGCAGCCCCGTGCTAGGGACGGGAAACACTGAAGCTTTCTTT.

CDR3 coding DNA: TGTGCCAGCAGGCCTCTAAGGGGGATTGAAGCTTTCTTT. It translates to CASRPLRGIEAFF. The rearrangement uses TRBV27 and TRBJ1-1; tentative D call: TRBD1 (6 bases). The CDR3 is made up of 13 amino acids. V gave up 6 bases and J gave up 7 bases, with 15 bases separating them. Germline V gene lookup returns CDR1 MNHEY and CDR2 SMNVEV (reference sequence).

This sequence joins TRBV11-2 and TRBJ2-3; 8 bases map to TRBD2. Germline assignment: CDR1 SGHAT and CDR2 FQNNGV. This CDR3 is built from 14 residues. V was pared by 7 bases and J by 6 bases, with 9 bases of the junction left unmatched. CDR3 loop: CASTPGGPKDTQYF. For the CDR3, the DNA is TGTGCCAGCACACCGGGAGGGCCCAAGGATACGCAGTATTTT.

The chain combines TRBV27 with TRBJ2-7; D not certain. V was pared by 0 bases and J by 5 bases, with 8 bases between. The CDR3 covers 13 residues. From germline, CDR1 is MNHEY and CDR2 SMNVEV (reference sequence). The CDR3 loop is CASSLSKGHEQYF. CDR3 bases: TGTGCCAGCAGTTTATCCAAAGGTCACGAGCAGTACTTC.

This clone was observed a single time. This chain links TRBV27 with TRBJ2-5, with D possibly matching TRBD1 (5 bases). The J call may be mistaken, given a closer DNA end match to TRBJ2-7. This CDR3 contains 15 residues. Looked up from germline, CDR1 is MNHEY and CDR2 is SMNVEV (reference sequence). This CDR3 reads CASSLESTASYEQYF. CDR3 nucleotides: TGTGCCAGCAGTTTAGAATCGACAGCCTCCTACGAGCAGTACTTC.

This rearrangement joins TRBV4-2 to TRBJ2-3, with TRBD2 identical over 9 bases. The CDR3 runs 16 residues. The germline V gene encodes CDR1 LGHNA and CDR2 YNFKEQ. V lost 1 base and J lost 2; bases outside the gene matches: 4. CDR3 coding DNA: TGTGCCAGCAGCCAAGTAACTAGCGGGCACACAGATACGCAGTATTTT. Protein product: CASSQVTSGHTDTQYF.

The V and J genes are TRBV30 and TRBJ1-1; D might be TRBD1 (5 bases). Germline assignment: CDR1 GTSNPN and CDR2 SVGIG (reference sequence). Trimming pared 0 bases from V and 1 base from J, leaving 9 bases between. The CDR3 spans 14 residues. The CDR3 bases are TGTGCCTGGAGTGTAACAACAGGGAACACTGAAGCTTTCTTT. It yields the protein CAWSVTTGNTEAFF.